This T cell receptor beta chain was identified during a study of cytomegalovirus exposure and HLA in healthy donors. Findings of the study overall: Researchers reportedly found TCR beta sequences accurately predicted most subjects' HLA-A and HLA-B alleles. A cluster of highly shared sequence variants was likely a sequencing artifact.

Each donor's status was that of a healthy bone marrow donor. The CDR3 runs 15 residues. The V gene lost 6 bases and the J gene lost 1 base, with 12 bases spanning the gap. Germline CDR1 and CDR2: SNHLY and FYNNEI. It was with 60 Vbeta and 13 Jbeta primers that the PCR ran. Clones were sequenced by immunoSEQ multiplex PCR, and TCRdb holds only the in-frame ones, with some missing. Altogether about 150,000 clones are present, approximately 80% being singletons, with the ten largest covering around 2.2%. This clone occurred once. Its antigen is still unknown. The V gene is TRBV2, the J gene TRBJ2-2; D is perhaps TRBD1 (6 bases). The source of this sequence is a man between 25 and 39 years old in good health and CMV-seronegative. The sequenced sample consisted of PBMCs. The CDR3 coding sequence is TGTGCCAGCAGGTGGGACAACGTGAACACCGGGGAGCTGTTTTTT. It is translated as CASRWDNVNTGELFF.